This T cell receptor beta chain emerged from a study of response to subunit inactivated influenza vaccine. TCRdb re-analysed the RT-PCR reads in MiXCR, keeping a single row per CDR3 protein. The sample carries roughly 500,000 distinct CDR3 sequences, roughly 27% recorded once. Study-wide points: It was the authors' suggestion that each seasonal influenza vaccination recruits few new T cells.

In germline, CDR1 is KGHSH, CDR2 LQKENI. This CDR3 has 15 amino acids. Losses at the gene ends were 6 bases for V and 9 bases for J; bases not matched to a gene: 12. With regard to this clonotype: Its matching antigen is unknown.

J is TRBJ2-1 and V is TRBV18, with 9 bases fitting TRBD2. This specimen consisted of CD4+ T cells sorted from PBMCs, obtained about 5 days after vaccination. The TCR comes from a man aged 45-60 years who received an inactivated influenza vaccine. This chain's CDR3 is CASSPGIAGVGEQFF. The CDR3 region has the DNA TGTGCCAGCTCCCCGGGAATAGCGGGAGTCGGTGAGCAGTTCTTC.